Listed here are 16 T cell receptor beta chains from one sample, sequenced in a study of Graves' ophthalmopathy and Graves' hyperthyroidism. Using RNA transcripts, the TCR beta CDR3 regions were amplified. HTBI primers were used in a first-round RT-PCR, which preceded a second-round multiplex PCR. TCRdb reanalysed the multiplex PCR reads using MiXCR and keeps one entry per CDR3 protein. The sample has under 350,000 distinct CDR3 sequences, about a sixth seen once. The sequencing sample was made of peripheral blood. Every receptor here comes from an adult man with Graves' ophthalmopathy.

In DNA, the CDR3 is TGCGCCAGCAGCCAATTCGTAGCGGGAGGAAAAGAGACCCAGTACTTC. This encodes CASSQFVAGGKETQYF. This sequence joins TRBV4-3 and TRBJ2-5; 10 nucleotides align to TRBD2. Germline V lookup: CDR1 LGHNA, CDR2 YSLEER. This CDR3 spans 16 amino acids. The V segment lost 2 bases and the J segment 3 bases; nucleotides outside the gene matches: 6.

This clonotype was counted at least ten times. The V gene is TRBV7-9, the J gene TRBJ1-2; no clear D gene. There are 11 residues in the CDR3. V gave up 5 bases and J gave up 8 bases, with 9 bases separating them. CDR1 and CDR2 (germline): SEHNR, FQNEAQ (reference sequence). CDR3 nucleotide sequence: TGTGCCAGCAGCCGAACGGGGGGCTACACCTTC. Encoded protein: CASSRTGGYTF.

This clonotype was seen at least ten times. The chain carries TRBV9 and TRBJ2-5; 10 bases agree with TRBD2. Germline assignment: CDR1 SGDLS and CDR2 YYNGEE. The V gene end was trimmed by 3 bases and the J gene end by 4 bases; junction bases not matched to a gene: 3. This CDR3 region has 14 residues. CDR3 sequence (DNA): TGTGCCAGCAGCGCTAGCGGGGGCGGAGAGACCCAGTACTTC. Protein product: CASSASGGGETQYF.

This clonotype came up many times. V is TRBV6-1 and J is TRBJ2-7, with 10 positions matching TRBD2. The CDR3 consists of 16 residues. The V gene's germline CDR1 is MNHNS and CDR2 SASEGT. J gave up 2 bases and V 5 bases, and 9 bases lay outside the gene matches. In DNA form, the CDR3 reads TGTGCCAGCAGTACAAACCCTAGCGGGAGTGCCTACGAGCAGTACTTC. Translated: CASSTNPSGSAYEQYF.

The CDR3 here is CSASGGVGVQETQYF. The CDR3 DNA reads TGCAGTGCTAGCGGGGGGGTAGGGGTCCAAGAGACCCAGTACTTC. J is TRBJ2-5 and V is TRBV20-1, with 8 bases identical to TRBD2. Germline-derived CDR1 and CDR2 are DFQATT and SNEGSKA (reference sequence). V was pared by 3 bases and J by 1 base, with 7 bases of the junction left unmatched. The CDR3 consists of 15 residues.

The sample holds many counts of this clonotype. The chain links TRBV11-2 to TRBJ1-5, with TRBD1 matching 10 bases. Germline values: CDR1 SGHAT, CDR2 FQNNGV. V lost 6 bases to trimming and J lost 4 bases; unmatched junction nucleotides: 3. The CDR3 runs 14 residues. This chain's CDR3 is CASRDRGGNQPQHF. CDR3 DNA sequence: TGTGCCAGCAGGGACAGGGGGGGTAATCAGCCCCAGCATTTT.

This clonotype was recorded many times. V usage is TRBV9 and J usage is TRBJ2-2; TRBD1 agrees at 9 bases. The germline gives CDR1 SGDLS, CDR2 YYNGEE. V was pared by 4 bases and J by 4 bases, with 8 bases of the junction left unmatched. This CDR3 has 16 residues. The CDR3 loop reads CASSHPGQGVTGELFF. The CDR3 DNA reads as TGTGCCAGCAGCCATCCGGGACAGGGCGTCACCGGGGAGCTGTTTTTT.

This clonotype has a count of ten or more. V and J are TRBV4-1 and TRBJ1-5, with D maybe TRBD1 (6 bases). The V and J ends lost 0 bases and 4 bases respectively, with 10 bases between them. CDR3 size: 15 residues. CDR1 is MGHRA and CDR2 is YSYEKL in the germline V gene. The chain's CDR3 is CASSQDMGANQPQHF. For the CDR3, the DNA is TGCGCCAGCAGCCAAGATATGGGGGCGAATCAGCCCCAGCATTTT.

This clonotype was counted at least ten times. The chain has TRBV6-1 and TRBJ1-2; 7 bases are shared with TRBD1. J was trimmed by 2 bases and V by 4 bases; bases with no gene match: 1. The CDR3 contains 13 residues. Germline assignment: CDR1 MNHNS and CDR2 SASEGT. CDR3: CASSAGGNYGYTF. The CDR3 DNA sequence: TGTGCCAGCAGTGCAGGGGGGAACTATGGCTACACCTTC.

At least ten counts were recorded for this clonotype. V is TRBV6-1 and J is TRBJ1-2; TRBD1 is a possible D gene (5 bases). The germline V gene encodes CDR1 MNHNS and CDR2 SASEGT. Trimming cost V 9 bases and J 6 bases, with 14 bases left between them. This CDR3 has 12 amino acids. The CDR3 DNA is TGTGCCAGTGGGACGGACCTTGATGGCTACACCTTC. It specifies CASGTDLDGYTF.

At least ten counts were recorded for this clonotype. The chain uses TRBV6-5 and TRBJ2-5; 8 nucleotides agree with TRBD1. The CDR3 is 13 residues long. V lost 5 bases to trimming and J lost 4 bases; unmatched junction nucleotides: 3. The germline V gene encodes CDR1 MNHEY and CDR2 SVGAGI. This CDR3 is CASSRDRPETQYF. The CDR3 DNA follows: TGTGCCAGCAGTCGGGACAGGCCAGAGACCCAGTACTTC.

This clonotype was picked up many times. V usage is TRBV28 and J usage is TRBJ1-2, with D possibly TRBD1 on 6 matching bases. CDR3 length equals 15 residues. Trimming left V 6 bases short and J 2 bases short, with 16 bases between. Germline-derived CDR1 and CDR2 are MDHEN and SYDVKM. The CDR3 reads CASSLRGDHNYGYTF. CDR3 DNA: TGTGCCAGCAGCCTGAGGGGGGACCACAACTATGGCTACACCTTC.

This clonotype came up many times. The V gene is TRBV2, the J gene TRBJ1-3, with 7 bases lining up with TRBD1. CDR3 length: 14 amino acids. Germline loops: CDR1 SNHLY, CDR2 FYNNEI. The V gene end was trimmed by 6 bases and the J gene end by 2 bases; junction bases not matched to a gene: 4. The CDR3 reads CASRGGQPGNTIYF. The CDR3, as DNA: TGTGCCAGCAGAGGGGGACAGCCTGGAAACACCATATATTTT. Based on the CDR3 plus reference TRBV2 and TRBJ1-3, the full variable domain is EPEVTQTPSHQVTQMGQEVILRCVPISNHLYFYWYRQILGQKVEFLVSFYNNEISEKSEIFDDQFSVERPDGSNFTLKIRSTKLEDSAMYFCASRGGQPGNTIYFGEGSWLTVV.

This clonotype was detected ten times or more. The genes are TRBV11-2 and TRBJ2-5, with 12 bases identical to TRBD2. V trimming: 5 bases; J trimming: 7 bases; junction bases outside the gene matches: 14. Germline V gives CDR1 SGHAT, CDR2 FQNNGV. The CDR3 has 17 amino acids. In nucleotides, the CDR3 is TGTGCCAGCAGCCCAACTAGCGGGGGGCCCCCGCGAGTGACCCAGTACTTC. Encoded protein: CASSPTSGGPPRVTQYF.

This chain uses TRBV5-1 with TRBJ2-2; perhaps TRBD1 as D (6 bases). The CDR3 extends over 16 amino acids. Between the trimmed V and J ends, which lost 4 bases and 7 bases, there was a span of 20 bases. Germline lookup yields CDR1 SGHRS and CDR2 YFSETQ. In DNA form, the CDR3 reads TGCGCCAGCAGCCTGGAAGGGGGTTTCAGTGGCGGGGAGCTGTTTTTT. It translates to CASSLEGGFSGGELFF.

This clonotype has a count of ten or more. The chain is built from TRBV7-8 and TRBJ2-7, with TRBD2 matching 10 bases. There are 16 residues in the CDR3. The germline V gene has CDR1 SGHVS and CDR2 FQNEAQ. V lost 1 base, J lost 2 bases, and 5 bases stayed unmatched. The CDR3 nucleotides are TGTGCCAGCAGCTTAGGTCCTAGCGGGAGTACCTACGAGCAGTACTTC. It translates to CASSLGPSGSTYEQYF.